Listed below are T cell receptor beta chains from one sample, sequenced in a study of Tregs in tolerant kidney transplant recipients. The protocol was immunoSEQ multiplex PCR, while the TCRdb copy is restricted to in-frame clones and leaves out a portion. Of around 120,000 clones listed, around nine tenths are singletons. The sequenced sample was CD4+ T cells from blood. These receptors came from a human donor in good health. CDR3s include the opening cysteine and the closing phenylalanine or tryptophan. The order of the fields is D gene, clone size, V gene, CDR3 length, J gene, CDR3 DNA, CDR3 protein. A D gene is named only where the DNA matches it firmly. Clone size is given for some rows only: seen once, a few or many times, or a class if the clone is expanded.

TRBD1	NA	TRBV7-8	15	TRBJ2-1	TGTGCCAGCAGCTTCGGGACAGGCTCCTACAATGAGCAGTTCTTC	CASSFGTGSYNEQFF
NA	NA	TRBV5-1	16	TRBJ2-2	TGCGCCAGCAGCTTGGCCGCGGCTAGGGTGGCCGGGGAGCTGTTTTTT	CASSLAAARVAGELFF
TRBD1	NA	TRBV4-1	16	TRBJ2-5	TGCGCCAGCAGCCAAGTCCCCGGGACAGGGTTAGAGACCCAGTACTTC	CASSQVPGTGLETQYF
TRBD1	NA	TRBV5-1	14	TRBJ1-1	TGCGCCAGCAGCTTCGGGACAGGCAACACTGAAGCTTTCTTT	CASSFGTGNTEAFF
TRBD2	NA	TRBV5-6	18	TRBJ2-1	TGTGCCAGCAGCGCCTCGGGACTAGCGGCACCCCGATACAATGAGCAGTTCTTC	CASSASGLAAPRYNEQFF
NA	NA	TRBV5-1	15	TRBJ2-1	TGCGCCAGCAGCTCCTCACAGGGTAGGAGCAATGAGCAGTTCTTC	CASSSSQGRSNEQFF
NA	NA	TRBV6-1	19	TRBJ1-5	TGTGCCAGCAGCGAAGCCCCACAAGTCCGGGTGGGGGCAAGGCAGCCCCAGCATTTT	CASSEAPQVRVGARQPQHF
NA	NA	TRBV5-4	11	TRBJ2-7	TGTGCCAGCAGCTTGGAGGAAGAGCAGTACTTC	CASSLEEEQYF
NA	NA	TRBV18	13	TRBJ2-7	TGTGCCAGCTCAAACGGGGCTAGCTACGAGCAGTACTTC	CASSNGASYEQYF
TRBD1	once	TRBV19	15	TRBJ2-7	TGTGCCAGTACCACGGCCGGGACAGGGGGCTACGAGCAGTACTTC	CASTTAGTGGYEQYF
NA	NA	TRBV30	13	TRBJ1-4	TGTGCCCGCCTCGGGCCCGGAGGCGAAAAACTGTTTTTT	CARLGPGGEKLFF
TRBD2	NA	TRBV19	16	TRBJ2-2	TGTGCCAGTTATCCTAGCGGGGCCTCGAACACCGGGGAGCTGTTTTTT	CASYPSGASNTGELFF
NA	NA	TRBV14	15	TRBJ2-3	TGTGCCAGCAGTCAGCAGACTGCCAGACCAGATACGCAGTATTTT	CASSQQTARPDTQYF
TRBD1	NA	TRBV6-5	13	TRBJ2-3	TGTGCCAGCAGCCGTGGACAGGGCGGTACGCAGTATTTT	CASSRGQGGTQYF
NA	NA	TRBV2	17	TRBJ2-3	TGTGCCAGCAGCCCGGCCGTGGGCGGCGGGCACACAGATACGCAGTATTTT	CASSPAVGGGHTDTQYF
NA	NA	TRBV21-1	16	TRBJ2-7	TGTGCCAGCAGCGCCCGGACTAGCGGCAGCTCCTACGAGCAGTACTTC	CASSARTSGSSYEQYF
NA	NA	TRBV7-8	11	TRBJ2-2	TGTGCCAGCAGCTCCGTGTGGGTGCTGTTTTTT	CASSSVWVLFF
NA	NA	TRBV2	11	TRBJ1-2	TGTGCCGCGGGCCCTGGCTATGGCTACACCTTC	CAAGPGYGYTF
NA	NA	TRBV2	13	TRBJ1-6	TGTGCCAGCAGTGAGGAGTTAAATTCACCCCTCCACTTT	CASSEELNSPLHF
TRBD2	NA	TRBV29-1	15	TRBJ2-5	TGCAGCGTCCACACCCCACTAGCGGGATTGGAGACCCAGTACTTC	CSVHTPLAGLETQYF
TRBD2	NA	TRBV18	17	TRBJ2-3	TGTGCCAGCTCACGATCGCTAGCGGGAGCAGGCACAGATACGCAGTATTTT	CASSRSLAGAGTDTQYF
TRBD2	NA	TRBV7-9	14	TRBJ2-7	TGTGCCAGCAGCGCGGGACTAAGATCACACGAGCAGTACTTC	CASSAGLRSHEQYF
TRBD1	NA	TRBV7-9	16	TRBJ2-7	TGTGCCAGCAGCTTAGTGGTGACAGGGGGGGCCTACGAGCAGTACTTC	CASSLVVTGGAYEQYF
TRBD1	NA	TRBV11-1	14	TRBJ2-7	TGTGCCAGCAGCACCCTAACAGGGGGGTACGAGCAGTACTTC	CASSTLTGGYEQYF
TRBD2	NA	TRBV18	14	TRBJ2-3	TGTGCCAGCTCAGAAGCGGGGGGGCCGGATACGCAGTATTTT	CASSEAGGPDTQYF
NA	few	TRBV7-6	16	TRBJ2-5	TGTGCCAGCAGCTTAGCGCTAAAGGGCTACCAAGAGACCCAGTACTTC	CASSLALKGYQETQYF
TRBD1	NA	TRBV29-1	16	TRBJ2-1	TGCAGCGTTGATTGGGGGACAGGGAGCTCCTACAATGAGCAGTTCTTC	CSVDWGTGSSYNEQFF
TRBD2	few	TRBV6-1	14	TRBJ2-5	TGTGCCAGCAGTGCGACGGTTAAAGCGGGGCCCCAGTACTTC	CASSATVKAGPQYF
NA	NA	TRBV29-1	14	TRBJ2-5	TGCAGCGTTGGCCAAGGAGGCAGACAAGAGACCCAGTACTTC	CSVGQGGRQETQYF
TRBD1	NA	TRBV5-1	17	TRBJ1-2	TGCGCCAGCAGCTTGGACGGACAGGGGGCGCTTCTGTATGGCTACACCTTC	CASSLDGQGALLYGYTF